The sequence of this T cell receptor (beta chain) was determined in a study of technical replicates of blood from a few donors. The CDR3 sequence is 13 residues long. The V end lost 9 bases, the J end lost 4 bases, and 13 bases lay between the germline ends. Germline CDR1 is MNHNY and CDR2 is SVGAGI (reference sequence). Data came from immunoSEQ multiplex PCR; TCRdb stores just in-frame clones and leaves some out. The sample gives around 89,000 clones, about 94% of which show up once; 0.24% is in the top ten. The receptor was isolated from a human donor in good health. The specimen sequenced was T cells isolated from PBMCs. The chain is built from TRBV6-6 and TRBJ2-1, with D tentatively TRBD2 (6 bases). The CDR3 DNA reads TGTGCCAGTGCCGCGGCGGGGTACAATGAGCAGTTCTTC. This gives the protein CASAAAGYNEQFF.